This entry is about one T cell receptor beta chain. Its antigen is not known. The CDR3 consists of 16 residues. V was clipped by 4 bases and J by 0 bases, with 13 bases between them. Germline V gives CDR1 MNHNS, CDR2 SASEGT. This record comes from a study of high-grade serous ovarian cancer treatment subgroups. Study-level information: Each sample yielded on average approximately 7,500 unique TCR beta rearrangements from 14,000 or so reads.

Study-wide findings and caveats: TCR clonal relatedness correlated positively with neoantigen level.

Tumor samples were taken before definitive surgery or chemotherapy. The protocol was immunoSEQ multiplex PCR, while the TCRdb copy is restricted to in-frame clones and leaves out a portion. Seen here are under 3,000 clones, 82% observed once, and the top ten hold around 9%. This receptor was taken from a human donor with high-grade serous ovarian cancer. What was sequenced was tumor tissue. The chain couples TRBV6-1 to TRBJ2-4; perhaps TRBD2 as D (7 bases). The CDR3 bases are TGTGCCAGCAGTGCTCCGGGGGGCCTAGCCAAAAACATTCAGTACTTC. It is translated as CASSAPGGLAKNIQYF.